These 19 T cell receptor beta chains came from one sample sequenced in a study of blood T cell repertoires in COVID-19. Method: immunoSEQ multiplex PCR; TCRdb's copy keeps in-frame clones and lacks some. The table shows 200,000 or so clones, with around 82% occurring only once. The sample comprised peripheral blood. These TCRs come from a woman aged 55 to 70 with acute or convalescent COVID-19.

The chain is built from TRBV6-2 or TRBV6-3 and TRBJ2-2, with TRBD1 identical over 7 bases. Per germline, CDR1 MNHEY and CDR2 SVGEGT. This CDR3 has 16 amino acids. V lost 4 bases and J lost 3; bases outside the gene matches: 8. This CDR3 is CASSSVGTVYTGELFF. The CDR3 DNA follows: TGTGCCAGCAGTTCAGTGGGGACAGTCTACACCGGGGAGCTGTTTTTT.

The V and J genes are TRBV30 and TRBJ1-1; TRBD1 agrees at 7 bases. V trimming: 2 bases; J trimming: 8 bases; junction bases outside the gene matches: 14. Germline loops: CDR1 GTSNPN, CDR2 SVGIG (reference sequence). The length of the CDR3 is 15 residues. The CDR3 bases are TGTGCCTGGAGTCTAATAGACAGGGCGGGTGCGGAAGCTTTCTTT. This codes for CAWSLIDRAGAEAFF.

This rearrangement joins TRBV7-6 to TRBJ2-3; weak D call: TRBD2 (6 bases). Germline V gives CDR1 SGHVS, CDR2 FNYEAQ. The germline V and J ends were trimmed by 1 base and 0 bases, with 11 bases remaining between them. The CDR3 has 16 amino acids. In DNA form, the CDR3 reads TGTGCCAGCAGCTTAGTCGGGGGACCTAGCACAGATACGCAGTATTTT. Translated: CASSLVGGPSTDTQYF.

The chain recombines TRBV5-6 with TRBJ1-1; 7 nucleotides line up with TRBD1. The CDR3 is made up of 17 amino acids. Germline-derived CDR1 and CDR2 are SGHDT and YYEEEE. J lost 8 bases, V lost 0 bases, and 16 bases had no gene match. CDR3 DNA sequence: TGTGCCAGCAGCTTGGTCGACAGGGATGTCTCCTACCACGAAGCTTTCTTT. It yields the protein CASSLVDRDVSYHEAFF.

The gene calls are TRBV5-4 and TRBJ1-2; a weak D match, TRBD1 (6 bases). Germline values: CDR1 SGHNT, CDR2 YYREEE (reference sequence). The CDR3 is 15 amino acids. With 1 base removed from V and 3 bases from J, the gap between germline ends came to 13 bases. The DNA for the CDR3 is TGTGCCAGCAGCTTGATTGATGAGGGGGACTATGGCTACACCTTC. It yields the protein CASSLIDEGDYGYTF.

The chain employs TRBV18 and TRBJ2-3; D is possibly TRBD1 (5 bases). The CDR3 contains 14 residues. V was shortened by 6 bases and J by 0 bases, with 10 bases between the two germline ends. CDR1 and CDR2 (germline): KGHSH, LQKENI. The CDR3: CASSQGVSTDTQYF. DNA for the CDR3: TGTGCCAGCTCCCAAGGGGTAAGCACAGATACGCAGTATTTT.

This sequence joins TRBV7-9 and TRBJ2-7; 9 bases are a match to TRBD1. Germline V gene data show CDR1 as SEHNR and CDR2 as FQNEAQ (reference sequence). The CDR3 contains 15 residues. The V segment lost 6 bases and the J segment 6 bases; nucleotides outside the gene matches: 12. The CDR3 DNA reads TGTGCCAGCAGTTTGCTGCCGGGACAGGGAGGCGAGCAGTACTTC. Translated: CASSLLPGQGGEQYF.

The chain couples TRBV7-9 to TRBJ2-7; TRBD1 matches at 7 bases. Germline values: CDR1 SEHNR, CDR2 FQNEAQ (reference sequence). The CDR3 is 19 residues long. V shed 1 base, J shed 3 bases, and the junction held 18 bases outside the gene matches. CDR3 in amino acids: CASSLVLGLPDRTNYEQYF. The DNA of the CDR3 is TGTGCCAGCAGCTTAGTTTTGGGGTTACCGGACAGGACGAACTACGAGCAGTACTTC.

The chain links TRBV12-5 to TRBJ2-6; 10 nucleotides line up with TRBD1. Trimming took 5 bases from V and 2 from J; bases not matched to a gene: 9. CDR3 length equals 18 residues. Germline V lookup: CDR1 LGHNT, CDR2 FRNRAP. The DNA of the CDR3 is TGTGCTAGTGGTCTGACAGGGGGCGCTTCCGCTGGGGCCAACGTCCTGACTTTC. Encoded protein: CASGLTGGASAGANVLTF.

The V call is TRBV9, the J call TRBJ2-7, with 8 bases matching TRBD2. This CDR3 spans 18 amino acids. Trimming removed 9 bases from V and 2 bases from J; junction bases left unmatched: 22. CDR1 and CDR2 from the germline V gene are SGDLS and YYNGEE. For the CDR3, the DNA is TGTGCCACTGGGGGGAGCGGGGGTTTTGGATGGGTTGCCTACGAGCAGTACTTC. This translates into CATGGSGGFGWVAYEQYF. The full variable domain, its missing parts supplied by reference TRBV9 and TRBJ2-7, is DSGVTQTPKHLITATGQRVTLRCSPRSGDLSVYWYQQSLDQGLQFLIQYYNGEERAKGNILERFSAQQFPDLHSELNLSSLELGDSALYFCATGGSGGFGWVAYEQYFGPGTRLTVT.

The table lists this clone with a count of one. J is TRBJ2-1 and V is TRBV5-6; no clear D. CDR3 length: 15 residues. V was clipped by 3 bases and J by 2 bases, with 12 bases between them. The V gene's germline CDR1 is SGHDT and CDR2 YYEEEE. As DNA, the CDR3 is TGTGCCAGCAGCTCGGCCGCGGCGGCCTACAATGAGCAGTTCTTC. Translated: CASSSAAAAYNEQFF.

This clone occurred a few times. The gene calls are TRBV6-2 or TRBV6-3 and TRBJ1-6, with D hard to call. Trimming cost V 0 bases and J 7 bases, with 10 bases left between them. The CDR3 extends over 15 amino acids. Per the germline V gene, CDR1 is MNHEY and CDR2 is SVGEGT. CDR3 nucleotide sequence: TGTGCCAGCAGTTACTCGCGGGGAGGGAATTCACCCCTCCACTTT. It encodes CASSYSRGGNSPLHF.

The J gene is TRBJ2-3, the V gene TRBV30, with 14 bases that match TRBD2. V was pared by 3 bases and J by 1 base, with 3 bases of the junction left unmatched. Germline V gene data show CDR1 as GTSNPN and CDR2 as SVGIG (reference sequence). The CDR3 totals 16 residues. Here the CDR3 DNA reads TGTGCCTGGAGCCGGGGACTAGCGGGGGGCACAGATACGCAGTATTTT. Its translation is CAWSRGLAGGTDTQYF.

V and J are TRBV5-1 and TRBJ1-4; TRBD1 is a possible D gene (6 bases). The CDR3 is made up of 15 amino acids. The germline V gene encodes CDR1 SGHRS and CDR2 YFSETQ. V dropped 4 bases and J dropped 8 bases, with 18 bases sitting between them. In nucleotides, the CDR3 is TGCGCCAGCAGCCCGGCGGACAGCCGAGGGGAAAAACTGTTTTTT. Translated: CASSPADSRGEKLFF.

The rearrangement links TRBV28 to TRBJ1-5; 8 bases agree with TRBD1. The CDR3 contains 14 residues. Trimming removed 6 bases from V and 7 bases from J; junction bases left unmatched: 8. Germline CDR1 reads MDHEN; CDR2 reads SYDVKM. The CDR3 loop is CASSTDRGRQPQHF. DNA of the CDR3: TGTGCCAGCAGCACAGACAGGGGTCGGCAGCCCCAGCATTTT.

This rearrangement joins TRBV5-6 to TRBJ1-4, with D perhaps matching TRBD1 (6 bases). V was shortened by 1 base and J by 7 bases, with 17 bases between the two germline ends. CDR3 length: 16 residues. Germline lookup yields CDR1 SGHDT and CDR2 YYEEEE. CDR3 in amino acids: CASSLNPGHKSEKLFF. CDR3 DNA: TGTGCCAGCAGCTTGAATCCGGGACATAAGAGTGAAAAACTGTTTTTT.

The chain employs TRBV6-1 and TRBJ2-3; 10 bases match TRBD2. Germline V gene data show CDR1 as MNHNS and CDR2 as SASEGT. This CDR3 has 17 residues. J gave up 0 bases and V 4 bases, and 7 bases lay outside the gene matches. The CDR3 sequence is CASSGTVAGGSTDTQYF. The CDR3 bases are TGTGCCAGCAGTGGGACCGTAGCGGGGGGCAGCACAGATACGCAGTATTTT.

The rearrangement joins TRBV28 to TRBJ2-2; 15 bases line up with TRBD2. This CDR3 comprises 18 residues. The V segment lost 4 bases and the J segment 6 bases; nucleotides outside the gene matches: 9. Looked up from germline, CDR1 is MDHEN and CDR2 is SYDVKM. The CDR3 DNA follows: TGTGCCAGCAGTTCCTCGGGACTAGCGGGGGGCTGGGCCGGGGAGCTGTTTTTT. Its protein product is CASSSSGLAGGWAGELFF.

This clone came up a few times. The gene calls are TRBV15 and TRBJ2-1; 10 bases match TRBD1. V lost 1 base to trimming and J lost 6 bases; unmatched junction nucleotides: 18. Per germline, CDR1 LNHNV and CDR2 YYDKDF (reference sequence). The CDR3 covers 20 residues. This CDR3 reads CATSRVDFSRTGTGVNEQFF. CDR3 coding DNA: TGTGCCACCAGCAGAGTCGACTTTTCCAGAACCGGGACAGGGGTCAATGAGCAGTTCTTC.